This T cell receptor beta chain was sequenced for a study of human T cells and chemical hapten exposure. Study overall: Donors were sensitized with 2% DPC on the upper inner arm.

In the study's own analysis: Samples held a median of roughly 100,000 TCRs, range about 20,000–690,600. MiXCR was run by TCRdb on the RACE reads, yielding one entry per CDR3 protein. Clone size and V and J calls follow TCRdb, not the original study. The repertoire holds fewer than 100,000 distinct CDR3 sequences, with 9% to 9.5% as singletons. The CDR3 contains 16 residues. The germline V gene encodes CDR1 SGHRS and CDR2 YFSETQ. Trimming removed 0 bases from V and 1 base from J, with 12 bases in between. This clonotype has a count of ten or more. The target antigen is unknown. The time point is: patch test 2, 6 weeks after DPC sensitization. The treatment was: therapeutic diphenylcyclopropenone sensitization with weekly scalp DPC. Findings and caveats of the study: The number of TCRs above 1 in 1000 frequency did not change after DPC sensitization. Versus controls, expanded TCRs had significantly more large CDR3 similarity clusters.

The source is a woman in her 40s with alopecia areata. Some clones in this sample may be carry-over from other donors' samples. This sample comprised whole blood, obtained in connection with sensitization to the hapten diphenylcyclopropenone (DPC). The rearrangement uses TRBV5-1 and TRBJ2-3; D possibly corresponds to TRBD2 (6 bases). CDR3 residues: CASSLVRRDRTDTQYF. CDR3 DNA sequence: TGCGCCAGCAGCTTGGTGCGGCGGGACCGCACAGATACGCAGTATTTT. Full variable domain (rest looked up from reference TRBV5-1 and TRBJ2-3): KAGVTQTPRYLIKTRGQQVTLSCSPISGHRSVSWYQQTPGQGLQFLFEYFSETQRNKGNFPGRFSGRQFSNSRSEMNVSTLELGDSALYLCASSLVRRDRTDTQYFGPGTRLTVL.